The rows below give T cell receptor beta chains drawn from one sample of a study of PD-1 blockade in mismatch repair-deficient tumors. Assay: immunoSEQ multiplex PCR; the TCRdb copy retains only in-frame clones and omits some. The profile covers tens of thousands of clones, with about 84% appearing a single time and around 2.6% taken by the ten largest. Source: peripheral blood, taken 12 weeks after starting pembrolizumab. The receptor source for this set is an adult with mismatch repair-deficient cancer. Each CDR3 is given with its conserved first and last residue. D genes are given only for firm matches. Some rows mark clone size as missing; the rest say once, few, many or name a class of expanded clone.

j_gene	d_gene	abundance	len	v_gene	CDR3nt	CDR3aa
TRBJ2-3	TRBD1	-	16	TRBV5-1	TGCGCCAGCAGCGGCCTAGGACAGGGGGCTGCAGATACGCAGTATTTT	CASSGLGQGAADTQYF
TRBJ1-2	-	-	12	TRBV19	TGTGCCAGTAGTAACAGGGACTATGGCTACACCTTC	CASSNRDYGYTF
TRBJ2-1	-	-	14	TRBV27	TGTGCCAGCAGTTTAGGCCCCCTTAACAATGAGCAGTTCTTC	CASSLGPLNNEQFF
TRBJ1-5	TRBD1	-	14	TRBV6-6	TGTGCCAGCTTGCGGGACAGTAGCAATCAGCCCCAGCATTTT	CASLRDSSNQPQHF
TRBJ2-7	-	-	16	TRBV7-9	TGTGCCAGCAGCTTAGCGCGCGCGGGATGGGGTCACGAGCAGTACTTC	CASSLARAGWGHEQYF
TRBJ2-7	TRBD2	-	16	TRBV5-3	TGTGCCAGAAGCTTGGGACTCCGGGAGGGCGGGTACGAGCAGTACTTC	CARSLGLREGGYEQYF
TRBJ2-3	TRBD2	few	17	TRBV4-2	TGTGCCAGCAGCCAAGATCTGGGGGGAGGGCTGGCAGATACGCAGTATTTT	CASSQDLGGGLADTQYF
TRBJ2-2	-	-	16	TRBV5-4	TGTGCCAGCAGCTTGGGGGGTCAGGGAGACACCGGGGAGCTGTTTTTT	CASSLGGQGDTGELFF
TRBJ2-5	-	-	14	TRBV29-1	TGCAGCGTTGATCTGGCGGAGCCCCAAGAGACCCAGTACTTC	CSVDLAEPQETQYF
TRBJ2-3	-	-	14	TRBV11-3	TGTGCCAGCAGCGCCGGCGCTATCACAGATACGCAGTATTTT	CASSAGAITDTQYF
TRBJ1-5	-	-	15	TRBV4-3	TGCGCCAGCAGCCAAAGGGCGGGGGGAGGCCAGCCCCAGCATTTT	CASSQRAGGGQPQHF
TRBJ2-3	TRBD2	-	15	TRBV6-5	TGTGCCAGCAGTCGGTGGGCGGGAGAGACAGATACGCAGTATTTT	CASSRWAGETDTQYF
TRBJ2-3	-	once	14	TRBV7-9	TGTGCCAGCAGGCCTACTACTAGCACAGATACGCAGTATTTT	CASRPTTSTDTQYF
TRBJ2-1	-	-	16	TRBV5-8	TGTGCCAGCAGCTTGACCGGGAGTAGCTCCTACAATGAGCAGTTCTTC	CASSLTGSSSYNEQFF
TRBJ2-6	-	-	15	TRBV7-3	TGTGCCAGCAGCTTAACTAACTCTGGGGCCAACGTCCTGACTTTC	CASSLTNSGANVLTF
TRBJ2-1	TRBD2	-	20	TRBV14	TGTGCCAGCAGCCAATGGGATCGGTTCGTGGCGGGAGGAAGCTACAATGAGCAGTTCTTC	CASSQWDRFVAGGSYNEQFF
TRBJ2-1	TRBD1	-	16	TRBV7-6	TGTGCCAGCAGCCGACCAAGGGGGCTACCTTACAATGAGCAGTTCTTC	CASSRPRGLPYNEQFF